This T cell receptor (beta chain) originates from a study of shared clonotypes between healthy human individuals. Study information: The donors, two women and three men, were aged 18 to 49.

General study results and limits: Depth of sequencing was expected to influence donor clonotype sharing.

Clones were sequenced by immunoSEQ multiplex PCR, and TCRdb holds only the in-frame ones, with some missing. The sample lists about 1 million clones; approximately 72% were seen once. This clone was counted a few times. Its antigen is not identified. The investigators split CD4+ cells into a CD45RA+ naive subset and a CD45RA-negative memory subset. CDR1 is SGHRS and CDR2 is YFSETQ in the germline V gene. The CDR3 has 13 residues. V shed 1 base and J shed 4 bases, with 7 bases lying between them. The specimen sequenced was memory CD4+ T cells sorted from blood. Subset described: CD45RA-negative fraction. The chain has TRBV5-1 and TRBJ2-3, with a possible D match to TRBD1 (5 bases). This TCR was sampled from a young man in good health. CDR3 residues: CASSLSTADTQYF. CDR3 bases: TGCGCCAGCAGCTTGTCGACAGCAGATACGCAGTATTTT. Full variable domain (outside the CDR3, taken from reference TRBV5-1 and TRBJ2-3): KAGVTQTPRYLIKTRGQQVTLSCSPISGHRSVSWYQQTPGQGLQFLFEYFSETQRNKGNFPGRFSGRQFSNSRSEMNVSTLELGDSALYLCASSLSTADTQYFGPGTRLTVL.